The present TCR beta chain was sequenced within a study of blood T cell repertoires in COVID-19. Germline-derived CDR1 and CDR2 are LNHDA and SQIVND (reference sequence). CDR3 size: 14 residues. Trimming cost V 5 bases and J 8 bases; bases outside gene matches: 8. Method: immunoSEQ multiplex PCR; TCRdb's copy keeps in-frame clones and lacks some. The sample consists of around 49,000 clones, 65% to 90% of them appearing once. The receptor was isolated from a woman in her sixties or seventies with acute or convalescent COVID-19. The V gene is TRBV19, the J gene TRBJ1-2; 10 nucleotides line up with TRBD1. Sequencing was carried out using peripheral blood. This CDR3 reads CASSHIGTGEGYTF. The CDR3 nucleotides are TGTGCCAGTAGTCACATAGGGACAGGGGAAGGCTACACCTTC.